This T cell receptor beta chain was recovered during a study of lymphopenia after photon versus proton radiotherapy. This clone was counted once. What it recognizes is unknown. Germline CDR1 GTSNPN, CDR2 SVGIG (reference sequence). The CDR3 totals 16 residues. V was clipped by 6 bases and J by 7 bases; unmatched bases: 16. Overall study findings and caveats: Larger post-nadir TCR diversity loss correlated inversely with survival in deceased patients. Relative stability marked proton patients; photon patients lost diversity and naive cells.

TCRdb's copy holds only in-frame clones and misses some; the assay was immunoSEQ multiplex PCR. Of around 33,000 clones in the sample, approximately 92% are singletons; the top ten hold 6.6%. This chain uses TRBV30 with TRBJ2-1; the match to TRBD2 covers 9 bases. This clonotype originated in a woman between 65 and 79 years old with pancreatic cancer. Some clones in this sample may be carry-over from other donors' samples. This sample comprised peripheral blood, obtained from a patient treated with proton-based radiotherapy. CDR3 nucleotide sequence: TGTGCCTGTAGGGCCGGGGCGGGAGGGCCCAGTAATGAGCAGTTCTTC. Translating gives CACRAGAGGPSNEQFF.